The 27 T cell receptor beta chains below come from one sample, sequenced in a study of shared clonotypes between healthy human individuals. Libraries were prepared by immunoSEQ multiplex PCR; TCRdb keeps only in-frame clonotypes and omits some of them. The table records around 480,000 clones, about 75% of them present only once. Sequenced: PBMCs. These receptors came from a woman aged 40 to 49 in good health. Some clones in this sample may be carry-over from other donors' samples.

The chain combines TRBV4-2 with TRBJ1-1; D is perhaps TRBD1 (6 bases). Germline CDR1 LGHNA, CDR2 YNFKEQ. This CDR3 contains 13 residues. V lost 1 base, J lost 8 bases, and 11 bases lay in between. This chain's CDR3 is CASSQGEGGEAFF. The CDR3 bases are TGTGCCAGCAGCCAAGGGGAAGGGGGGGAAGCTTTCTTT.

V and J are TRBV7-9 and TRBJ2-5, with 12 bases that match TRBD2. This CDR3 region has 14 residues. Unmatched junction bases numbered 6, after V lost 6 bases and J lost 7 bases. Germline V gene data show CDR1 as SEHNR and CDR2 as FQNEAQ (reference sequence). This CDR3 reads CASRSRLAGATQYF. The DNA of the CDR3 is TGTGCCAGCAGATCCAGACTAGCGGGAGCGACCCAGTACTTC. Based on the CDR3 plus reference TRBV7-9 and TRBJ2-5, the full variable domain is DTGVSQNPRHKITKRGQNVTFRCDPISEHNRLYWYRQTLGQGPEFLTYFQNEAQLEKSRLLSDRFSAERPKGSFSTLEIQRTEQGDSAMYLCASRSRLAGATQYFGPGTRLLVL.

The genes are TRBV2 and TRBJ1-5; 8 bases align to TRBD1. After removal of 6 bases from V and 6 bases from J, the junction contained 7 bases not matched to a gene. Germline loops: CDR1 SNHLY, CDR2 FYNNEI. There are 14 residues in the CDR3. The CDR3 is CASRLDRGGQPQHF. Here the CDR3 DNA reads TGTGCCAGCAGGCTCGACAGGGGAGGTCAGCCCCAGCATTTT.

The rearrangement links TRBV5-1 to TRBJ2-7; D is possibly TRBD1 (5 bases). This CDR3 has 15 residues. The germline V gene has CDR1 SGHRS and CDR2 YFSETQ. V lost 4 bases and J lost 0, with 14 bases in between. CDR3 residues: CASSPNQGFSYEQYF. The CDR3 DNA is TGCGCCAGCAGCCCCAACCAGGGATTCTCCTACGAGCAGTACTTC.

The chain joins TRBV7-9 to TRBJ2-1; TRBD2 matches 8 bases. The CDR3 is made up of 16 amino acids. J lost 3 bases, V lost 5 bases, and 9 bases had no gene match. The V gene's germline CDR1 is SEHNR and CDR2 FQNEAQ (reference sequence). The CDR3 is CASSTRTSGNYNEQFF. DNA for the CDR3: TGTGCCAGCAGCACACGTACTAGCGGTAACTACAATGAGCAGTTCTTC.

The chain has TRBV5-8 and TRBJ1-3; D is unresolved. Germline loops: CDR1 SGHTS, CDR2 YDEGEE. The CDR3 is 16 amino acids. V gave up 0 bases and J gave up 1 base, with 11 bases separating them. The chain's CDR3 is CASSLGAGTSGNTIYF. The CDR3 DNA reads as TGTGCCAGCAGCTTGGGGGCGGGAACATCTGGAAACACCATATATTTT.

The chain is built from TRBV7-8 and TRBJ2-5; unclear D gene. The CDR3 extends over 14 amino acids. Deletions cut 5 bases from V and 5 bases from J, with 15 bases between. Germline V gene sequence: CDR1 SGHVS, CDR2 FQNEAQ. CDR3 loop: CASSLYRTGETQYF. The CDR3 DNA sequence: TGTGCCAGCAGCCTCTATCGCACTGGGGAGACCCAGTACTTC.

This clone has more than one count but fewer than ten. The genes are TRBV28 and TRBJ1-1; TRBD1 is a possible D gene (5 bases). Germline V gives CDR1 MDHEN, CDR2 SYDVKM. V lost 4 bases to trimming and J lost 1 base, with 16 bases between them. CDR3 length: 16 amino acids. For the CDR3, the DNA is TGTGCCAGCAGTTCCGAACCGGGACGGAAGAACACTGAAGCTTTCTTT. Encoded protein: CASSSEPGRKNTEAFF. Full variable domain (rest looked up from reference TRBV28 and TRBJ1-1): DVKVTQSSRYLVKRTGEKVFLECVQDMDHENMFWYRQDPGLGLRLIYFSYDVKMKEKGDIPEGYSVSREKKERFSLILESASTNQTSMYLCASSSEPGRKNTEAFFGQGTRLTVV.

The chain couples TRBV2 to TRBJ2-1; the match to TRBD2 covers 10 bases. This CDR3 is 13 amino acids long. The junction had 5 bases not matched to a gene; V was cut back by 6 bases and J by 9 bases. Germline V gene lookup returns CDR1 SNHLY and CDR2 FYNNEI. CDR3 sequence (DNA): TGTGCCAGCAGCCCGACTAGCGGGTTTGAGCAGTTCTTC. It codes for CASSPTSGFEQFF.

This clone was picked up a small number of times. This sequence joins TRBV28 and TRBJ2-7; a weak D match, TRBD2 (6 bases). The CDR3 totals 14 residues. The V gene's germline CDR1 is MDHEN and CDR2 SYDVKM. With 7 bases removed from V and 7 bases from J, the gap between germline ends came to 20 bases. CDR3 in amino acids: CASIPTDTGGEQYF. The CDR3 coding sequence is TGTGCCAGCATCCCGACGGATACCGGGGGAGAGCAGTACTTC.

This clone showed up just once. The chain combines TRBV6-1 with TRBJ2-1; perhaps TRBD1 as D (6 bases). The V gene lost 3 bases and the J gene lost 8 bases, with 14 bases spanning the gap. The germline V gene encodes CDR1 MNHNS and CDR2 SASEGT. There are 14 residues in the CDR3. The CDR3 coding sequence is TGTGCCAGCAGTGATGGGGGCTCGGTACATGAGCAGTTCTTC. This sequence encodes CASSDGGSVHEQFF.

The V call is TRBV5-6, the J call TRBJ2-5; weak D call: TRBD1 (5 bases). This CDR3 has 14 residues. Germline V CDR1 and CDR2: SGHDT, YYEEEE. Trimming cost V 1 base and J 4 bases, with 11 bases left between them. The CDR3: CASSLSQGRETQYF. The CDR3 DNA follows: TGTGCCAGCAGCTTGTCCCAGGGAAGAGAGACCCAGTACTTC.

V usage is TRBV29-1 and J usage is TRBJ2-3; D not certain. The germline V gene has CDR1 SQVTM and CDR2 ANQGSEA. The CDR3 has 11 residues. The V and J ends lost 4 bases and 4 bases respectively, with 6 bases between them. CDR3 DNA sequence: TGCAGCGTTGGGCAGGCAGATACGCAGTATTTT. Encoded protein: CSVGQADTQYF.

The CDR3 nucleotides read TGTGCCAGTAGTACAGGGGGGAGAGATACGCAGTATTTT. As protein: CASSTGGRDTQYF. The chain recombines TRBV19 with TRBJ2-3; a weak D match, TRBD1 (7 bases). V dropped 4 bases and J dropped 5 bases, with 10 bases sitting between them. CDR3 length: 13 amino acids. Germline V gene sequence: CDR1 LNHDA, CDR2 SQIVND (reference sequence). Full variable domain (missing parts from reference TRBV19 and TRBJ2-3): DGGITQSPKYLFRKEGQNVTLSCEQNLNHDAMYWYRQDPGQGLRLIYYSQIVNDFQKGDIAEGYSVSREKKESFPLTVTSAQKNPTAFYLCASSTGGRDTQYFGPGTRLTVL.

The chain employs TRBV19 and TRBJ2-2; D remains unclear. Trimming took off 3 bases at V and 6 bases at J, with 8 bases between the two ends. The CDR3 extends over 13 amino acids. Germline V gene lookup returns CDR1 LNHDA and CDR2 SQIVND (reference sequence). The CDR3 sequence is CASSITGPGELFF. The CDR3 bases are TGTGCCAGTAGTATTACGGGCCCCGGGGAGCTGTTTTTT. Full variable domain (remainder filled in from reference TRBV19 and TRBJ2-2): DGGITQSPKYLFRKEGQNVTLSCEQNLNHDAMYWYRQDPGQGLRLIYYSQIVNDFQKGDIAEGYSVSREKKESFPLTVTSAQKNPTAFYLCASSITGPGELFFGEGSRLTVL.

The chain recombines TRBV18 with TRBJ2-7; D remains unclear. This CDR3 has 14 amino acids. CDR1 is KGHSH, CDR2 LQKENI, per germline. V lost 3 bases to trimming and J lost 5 bases, with 14 bases between them. CDR3 in DNA: TGTGCCAGCTCACCGGGCAGCCAATTTGACGAGCAGTACTTC. Translated, it gives CASSPGSQFDEQYF.

The CDR3: CASSLGTGYEQYF. CDR3 sequence (DNA): TGCGCCAGCAGCCTGGGGACGGGCTACGAGCAGTACTTC. The chain combines TRBV4-3 with TRBJ2-7; D might be TRBD1 or TRBD2, each matching 5 bases. Germline V CDR1 and CDR2: LGHNA, YSLEER. The CDR3 has 13 amino acids. The V end was cut by 4 bases, the J end by 3 bases, with 10 bases between.

This sequence joins TRBV7-9 and TRBJ2-7; 8 nucleotides align to TRBD1. Trimming took 4 bases from V and 3 from J; bases not matched to a gene: 11. The germline CDR1 and CDR2 sequences are SEHNR and FQNEAQ (reference sequence). CDR3 length: 16 residues. CDR3 sequence (DNA): TGTGCCAGCAGCTCATTGCAGGGGGCCCGCGTCTACGAGCAGTACTTC. Amino acids: CASSSLQGARVYEQYF.

The chain employs TRBV6-4 and TRBJ1-5; D possibly corresponds to TRBD1 (5 bases). V was pared by 11 bases and J by 4 bases, with 15 bases between. The CDR3 consists of 13 residues. From germline, CDR1 is MRHNA and CDR2 SNTAGT. CDR3 sequence (DNA): TGTGCCGGGTACGAGGGGTGGAATCAGCCCCAGCATTTT. Its translation is CAGYEGWNQPQHF.

This clone was seen a single time. The rearrangement uses TRBV30 and TRBJ2-7, with D unclear. Germline lookup yields CDR1 GTSNPN and CDR2 SVGIG (reference sequence). Trimming took off 6 bases at V and 2 bases at J, with 14 bases between the two ends. This CDR3 is 13 amino acids long. Here the CDR3 DNA reads TGTGCCTGTCTCTCCGGAATGGCCTACGAGCAGTACTTC. This gives the protein CACLSGMAYEQYF. The complete variable domain, with remaining parts taken from reference TRBV30 and TRBJ2-7, reads SQTIHQWPATLVQPVGSPLSLECTVEGTSNPNLYWYRQAAGRGLQLLFYSVGIGQISSEVPQNLSASRPQDRQFILSSKKLLLSDSGFYLCACLSGMAYEQYFGPGTRLTVT.

This clone has just a few counts. The chain is built from TRBV5-6 and TRBJ2-6, with D maybe TRBD1 (5 bases). Trimming removed 4 bases at V and 1 base at J, with 12 bases between. The germline V gene encodes CDR1 SGHDT and CDR2 YYEEEE. The CDR3 is 16 residues long. CDR3 DNA sequence: TGTGCCAGCAGCACCCTCGACAGTTCTGGGGCCAACGTCCTGACTTTC. Its protein is CASSTLDSSGANVLTF.

The V gene is TRBV5-6, the J gene TRBJ2-7; 8 positions match TRBD1. Trimming took 3 bases from V and 4 from J; bases not matched to a gene: 9. Germline V gives CDR1 SGHDT, CDR2 YYEEEE. This CDR3 comprises 15 residues. The CDR3 loop is CASSSRSGQDYEQYF. DNA for the CDR3: TGTGCCAGCAGCTCCCGCTCGGGACAGGATTACGAGCAGTACTTC. Based on the CDR3 plus reference TRBV5-6 and TRBJ2-7, the full variable domain is DAGVTQSPTHLIKTRGQQVTLRCSPKSGHDTVSWYQQALGQGPQFIFQYYEEEERQRGNFPDRFSGHQFPNYSSELNVNALLLGDSALYLCASSSRSGQDYEQYFGPGTRLTVT.

The CDR3 region is CASGGTLGETQYF. In DNA, the CDR3 is TGTGCCAGCGGCGGGACCCTGGGGGAGACCCAGTACTTC. This chain connects TRBV2 to TRBJ2-5; weak D call: TRBD2 (6 bases). The CDR3 contains 13 residues. Deletions cut 8 bases from V and 5 bases from J, with 15 bases between. Germline CDR1 is SNHLY and CDR2 is FYNNEI. The variable domain in full, with the rest retrieved from reference TRBV2 and TRBJ2-5, is EPEVTQTPSHQVTQMGQEVILRCVPISNHLYFYWYRQILGQKVEFLVSFYNNEISEKSEIFDDQFSVERPDGSNFTLKIRSTKLEDSAMYFCASGGTLGETQYFGPGTRLLVL.

The chain has TRBV5-6 and TRBJ1-3, with D maybe TRBD1 (6 bases). Looked up from germline, CDR1 is SGHDT and CDR2 is YYEEEE. The CDR3 is 15 residues long. V lost 0 bases and J lost 2, with 9 bases in between. The chain's CDR3 is CASSLDRATGNTIYF. The CDR3 region has the DNA TGTGCCAGCAGCTTGGACAGGGCAACTGGAAACACCATATATTTT.

To note about this clone: A read error may account for a junction end that differs from germline. The rearrangement uses TRBV28 and TRBJ2-3, with 11 bases fitting TRBD1. CDR3 length equals 15 residues. Germline V gene lookup returns CDR1 MDHEN and CDR2 SYDVKM. CDR3 DNA: TGTGCCACCAGTATAGGGACAGGGGGGCCAGATACGCAGTATTTT. It codes for CATSIGTGGPDTQYF.

Notes on this clone: Within the sample, other DNA sequences also encode this same CDR3. The V call is TRBV9, the J call TRBJ2-5, with D hard to call. The length of the CDR3 is 13 residues. V was cut by 0 bases and J by 2 bases, with 5 bases left in between. The germline CDR1 and CDR2 sequences are SGDLS and YYNGEE. CDR3 region: CASSVAQQETQYF. For the CDR3, the DNA is TGTGCCAGCAGCGTAGCACAGCAAGAGACCCAGTACTTC.

Remarks on this clone: This CDR3 is also generated by other DNA sequences in the sample. The chain joins TRBV5-1 to TRBJ2-3, with 11 bases matching TRBD2. The V gene end was trimmed by 0 bases and the J gene end by 6 bases; junction bases not matched to a gene: 9. Germline V gene data show CDR1 as SGHRS and CDR2 as YFSETQ. This CDR3 comprises 17 residues. The CDR3: CASSLAVSGRGTDTQYF. DNA for the CDR3: TGCGCCAGCAGCTTGGCCGTTAGCGGGAGGGGAACGGATACGCAGTATTTT. The full variable domain, its missing parts supplied by reference TRBV5-1 and TRBJ2-3, is KAGVTQTPRYLIKTRGQQVTLSCSPISGHRSVSWYQQTPGQGLQFLFEYFSETQRNKGNFPGRFSGRQFSNSRSEMNVSTLELGDSALYLCASSLAVSGRGTDTQYFGPGTRLTVL.